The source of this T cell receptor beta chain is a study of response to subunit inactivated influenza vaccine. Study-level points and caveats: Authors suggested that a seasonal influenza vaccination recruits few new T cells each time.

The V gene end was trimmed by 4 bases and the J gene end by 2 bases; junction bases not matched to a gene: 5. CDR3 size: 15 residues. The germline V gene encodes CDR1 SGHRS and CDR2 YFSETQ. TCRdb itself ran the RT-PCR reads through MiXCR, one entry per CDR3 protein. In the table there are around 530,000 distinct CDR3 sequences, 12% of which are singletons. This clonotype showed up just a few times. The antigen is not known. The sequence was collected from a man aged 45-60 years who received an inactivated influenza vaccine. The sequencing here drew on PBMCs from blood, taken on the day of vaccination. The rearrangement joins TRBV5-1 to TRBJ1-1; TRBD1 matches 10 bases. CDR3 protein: CASSSGQGGNTEAFF. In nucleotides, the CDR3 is TGCGCCAGCAGCAGTGGACAGGGGGGTAACACTGAAGCTTTCTTT.